The subject of this entry is one T cell receptor beta chain. What it recognizes is unknown. Nominally healthy donors provided the samples, though records likely missed some immune exposures. PCR amplification relied on 60 Vbeta primers (plus 13 Jbeta primers). In the original processing: A follow-up analysis tallied tens of millions of unique TCR beta chains, some 11 million shared. Assay: immunoSEQ multiplex PCR; the TCRdb copy retains only in-frame clones and omits some. V and J calls and clone size are those listed in that table; D and trimming were worked out from the DNA. The sample holds tens of thousands of clones, about 80% seen once. The germline CDR1 and CDR2 sequences are SGHRS and YFSETQ. The CDR3 totals 15 residues. V was shortened by 0 bases and J by 4 bases, with 11 bases between the two germline ends. The sample originates from a study of cytomegalovirus exposure and HLA in healthy donors. Study findings and constraints: The listing of 160 or so TCR beta chains classed them as cytomegalovirus-associated. As a later analysis showed, a missense DCLRE1C variant was linked to trimming of TCR beta V- and J-genes.

V is TRBV5-1 and J is TRBJ1-3; D uncertain. The sequencing sample was made of PBMCs. The origin of this receptor is a woman between 45 and 60 years old in good health and CMV-seropositive. This chain's CDR3 is CASSLDSRWGNTIYF. As DNA, the CDR3 is TGCGCCAGCAGCTTGGATTCGCGTTGGGGAAACACCATATATTTT.